Sequencing of this T cell receptor beta chain was carried out in a study of shared clonotypes between healthy human individuals. Donors, without exception, were Caucasian adults residing in Nashville, Tennessee. Clones were sequenced by immunoSEQ multiplex PCR, and TCRdb holds only the in-frame ones, with some missing. In the table there are 650,000 to 800,000 clones, just under 75% of which are singletons. What was sequenced was memory CD4+ T cells sorted from blood. Subset reported: CD45RA-negative fraction. This receptor was obtained from a woman in her twenties or thirties in good health.

CDR3 region: CASSYTSGSYNEQFF. The CDR3 DNA follows: TGCGCCAGCAGCTACACTAGCGGATCCTACAATGAGCAGTTCTTC. The chain is built from TRBV5-1 and TRBJ2-1; 8 nucleotides align to TRBD2. The CDR3 is 15 residues long. The V segment lost 3 bases and the J segment 1 base; nucleotides outside the gene matches: 3. The germline gives CDR1 SGHRS, CDR2 YFSETQ. Variable domain in full (rest from reference TRBV5-1 and TRBJ2-1): KAGVTQTPRYLIKTRGQQVTLSCSPISGHRSVSWYQQTPGQGLQFLFEYFSETQRNKGNFPGRFSGRQFSNSRSEMNVSTLELGDSALYLCASSYTSGSYNEQFFGPGTRLTVL.